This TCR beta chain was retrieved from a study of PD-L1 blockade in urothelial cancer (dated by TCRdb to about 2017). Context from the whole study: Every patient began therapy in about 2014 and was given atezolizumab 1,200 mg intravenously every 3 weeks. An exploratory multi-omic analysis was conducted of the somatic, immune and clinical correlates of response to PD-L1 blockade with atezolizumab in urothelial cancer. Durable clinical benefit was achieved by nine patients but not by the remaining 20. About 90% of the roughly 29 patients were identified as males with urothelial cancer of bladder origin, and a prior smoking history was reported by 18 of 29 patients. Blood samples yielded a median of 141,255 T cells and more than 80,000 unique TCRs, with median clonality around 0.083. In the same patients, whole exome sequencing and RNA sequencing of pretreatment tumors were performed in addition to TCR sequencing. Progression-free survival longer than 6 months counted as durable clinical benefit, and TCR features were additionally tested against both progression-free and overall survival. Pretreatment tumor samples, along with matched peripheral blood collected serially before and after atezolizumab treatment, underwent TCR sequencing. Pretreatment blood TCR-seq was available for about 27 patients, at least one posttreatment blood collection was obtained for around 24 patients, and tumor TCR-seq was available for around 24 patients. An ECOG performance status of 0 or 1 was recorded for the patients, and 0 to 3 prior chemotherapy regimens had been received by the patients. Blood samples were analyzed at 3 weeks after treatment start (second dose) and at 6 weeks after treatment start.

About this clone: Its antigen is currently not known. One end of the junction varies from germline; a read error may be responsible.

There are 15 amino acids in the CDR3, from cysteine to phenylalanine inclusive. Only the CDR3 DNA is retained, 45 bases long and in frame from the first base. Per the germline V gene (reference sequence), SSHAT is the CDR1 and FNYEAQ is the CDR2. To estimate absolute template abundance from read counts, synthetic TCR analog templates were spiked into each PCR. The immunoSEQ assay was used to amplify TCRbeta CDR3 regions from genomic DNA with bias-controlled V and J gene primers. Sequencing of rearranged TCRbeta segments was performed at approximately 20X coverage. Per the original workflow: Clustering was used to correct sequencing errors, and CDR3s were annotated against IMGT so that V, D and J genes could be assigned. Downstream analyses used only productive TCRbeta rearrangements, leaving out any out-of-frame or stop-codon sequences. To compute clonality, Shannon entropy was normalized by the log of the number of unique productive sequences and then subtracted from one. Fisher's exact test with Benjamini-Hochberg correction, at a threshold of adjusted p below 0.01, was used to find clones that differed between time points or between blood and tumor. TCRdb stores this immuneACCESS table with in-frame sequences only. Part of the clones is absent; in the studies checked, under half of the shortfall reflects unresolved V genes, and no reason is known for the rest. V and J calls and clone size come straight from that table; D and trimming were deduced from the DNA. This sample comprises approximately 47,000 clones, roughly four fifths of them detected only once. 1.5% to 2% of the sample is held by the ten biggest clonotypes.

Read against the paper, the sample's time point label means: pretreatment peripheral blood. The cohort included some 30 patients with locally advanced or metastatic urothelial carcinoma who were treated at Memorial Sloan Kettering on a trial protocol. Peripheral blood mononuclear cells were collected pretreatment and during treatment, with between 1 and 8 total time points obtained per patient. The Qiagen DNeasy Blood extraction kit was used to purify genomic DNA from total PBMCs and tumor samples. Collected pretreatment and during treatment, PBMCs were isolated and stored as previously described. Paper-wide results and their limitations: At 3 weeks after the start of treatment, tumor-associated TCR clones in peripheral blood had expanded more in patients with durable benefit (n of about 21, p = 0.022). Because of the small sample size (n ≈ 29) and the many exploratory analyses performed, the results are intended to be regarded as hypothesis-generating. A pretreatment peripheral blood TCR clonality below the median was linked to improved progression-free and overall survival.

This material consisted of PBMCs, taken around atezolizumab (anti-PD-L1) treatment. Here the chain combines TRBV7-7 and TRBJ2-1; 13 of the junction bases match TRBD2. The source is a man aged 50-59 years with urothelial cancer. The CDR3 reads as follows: CASSPGLAGVNEQFF. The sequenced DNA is TGTGCTAGCAGCCCCGGACTAGCGGGGGTGAATGAGCAGTTCTTC.